These 21 T cell receptor beta chains originate from one sample sequenced in a study of siplizumab effects on memory and regulatory T cells. Assay: immunoSEQ multiplex PCR; the TCRdb copy retains only in-frame clones and omits some. Of approximately 110,000 clones listed, about 92% are singletons. Sequenced: Tregs sorted from blood. These receptors all stem from a human donor in good health.

This clone was picked up one time. The V and J genes are TRBV5-1 and TRBJ2-7, with a tentative D call TRBD1 (6 bases). CDR3 length equals 15 residues. V lost 3 bases and J 2 bases, leaving 15 bases between the germline ends. In germline, CDR1 is SGHRS, CDR2 YFSETQ. In DNA, the CDR3 is TGCGCCAGCAGCTCTGGACAGATTACCGCCTACGAGCAGTACTTC. Translation gives CASSSGQITAYEQYF.

Only a few counts were recorded for this clone. The chain employs TRBV5-1 and TRBJ1-5; D unclear. The germline gives CDR1 SGHRS, CDR2 YFSETQ. This CDR3 spans 13 amino acids. V lost 0 bases and J lost 5, with 6 bases in between. The CDR3 loop is CASSLGIDQPQHF. The DNA of the CDR3 is TGCGCCAGCAGCTTGGGTATTGATCAGCCCCAGCATTTT.

The CDR3 nucleotides are TGTGCCAGTAGTCCTCTGGGGACAAACTATGGCTACACCTTC. The encoded protein is CASSPLGTNYGYTF. The chain recombines TRBV19 with TRBJ1-2; tentatively, D is TRBD1 (6 bases). The CDR3 runs to 14 residues. CDR1 is LNHDA and CDR2 is SQIVND in the germline V gene (reference sequence). V was clipped by 5 bases and J by 2 bases, with 12 bases between them.

The chain links TRBV7-8 to TRBJ2-3; 8 positions agree with TRBD2. J lost 2 bases, V lost 3 bases, and 7 bases had no gene match. Germline V gene sequence: CDR1 SGHVS, CDR2 FQNEAQ. The CDR3 extends over 16 amino acids. This CDR3 is CASSLGVAGPTDTQYF. The CDR3, as DNA: TGTGCCAGCAGCTTGGGGGTAGCGGGACCCACAGATACGCAGTATTTT.

The V call is TRBV18, the J call TRBJ2-7; D unresolved. Germline loops: CDR1 KGHSH, CDR2 LQKENI. Deletions cut 2 bases from V and 5 bases from J, with 4 bases between. CDR3 length: 11 residues. DNA for the CDR3: TGTGCCAGCTCACCAGAGAACGAGCAGTACTTC. It translates to CASSPENEQYF. The full variable domain, in which reference TRBV18 and TRBJ2-7 provide the parts outside the CDR3, is NAGVMQNPRHLVRRRGQEARLRCSPMKGHSHVYWYRQLPEEGLKFMVYLQKENIIDESGMPKERFSAEFPKEGPSILRIQQVVRGDSAAYFCASSPENEQYFGPGTRLTVT.

This rearrangement joins TRBV6-5 to TRBJ1-5; D not certain. The V end lost 0 bases, the J end lost 6 bases, and 9 bases lay between the germline ends. The CDR3 loop spans 14 amino acids. The germline V gene encodes CDR1 MNHEY and CDR2 SVGAGI. CDR3 sequence: CASSYSINGQPQHF. CDR3 bases: TGTGCCAGCAGTTACTCGATCAACGGTCAGCCCCAGCATTTT.

In DNA form, the CDR3 reads TGTGCCAGTAGTATACGAGGGACTAGCGGGAGTGGCACGCAGTATTTT. As protein: CASSIRGTSGSGTQYF. The chain combines TRBV19 with TRBJ2-3; 14 bases align to TRBD2. The CDR3 has 16 residues. The trim removed 2 bases at V and 9 bases at J, leaving 7 bases unmatched. Per the germline V gene, CDR1 is LNHDA and CDR2 is SQIVND (reference sequence).

The chain has TRBV2 and TRBJ2-7; 9 bases fit TRBD1. This CDR3 contains 14 residues. Germline V gives CDR1 SNHLY, CDR2 FYNNEI. V gave up 5 bases and J gave up 6 bases; unmatched junction bases: 8. Here the CDR3 DNA reads TGTGCCAGCAGTTCGGGACAGGGACGGCGCGAGCAGTACTTC. It yields the protein CASSSGQGRREQYF.

The table lists this clone with a count of one. The chain combines TRBV7-2 with TRBJ1-2, with D perhaps TRBD1 (5 bases). The CDR3 sequence is 14 residues long. Trimming removed 5 bases from V and 0 bases from J, with 10 bases in between. Germline V gene lookup returns CDR1 SGHTA and CDR2 FQGNSA. For the CDR3, the DNA is TGTGCCAGCAGCCTCGACAGTACTAACTATGGCTACACCTTC. Encoded protein: CASSLDSTNYGYTF.

J is TRBJ1-6 and V is TRBV6-5; D uncertain. Trimming cost V 5 bases and J 13 bases, with 12 bases left between them. This CDR3 spans 12 amino acids. Germline V gene lookup returns CDR1 MNHEY and CDR2 SVGAGI. The CDR3 DNA is TGTGCCAGCAGTCCCCCCCGGTCCCCCCTCCACTTT. Residues: CASSPPRSPLHF.

The CDR3 loop is CASSLTVLNTEAFF. CDR3 sequence (DNA): TGTGCCAGCAGCCTGACAGTACTGAACACTGAAGCTTTCTTT. The chain joins TRBV6-5 to TRBJ1-1, with D possibly TRBD1 on 5 matching bases. CDR1 and CDR2 from the germline V gene are MNHEY and SVGAGI. Trimming pared 6 bases from V and 0 bases from J, leaving 11 bases between. The CDR3 consists of 14 residues.

V is TRBV7-9 and J is TRBJ2-7; TRBD1 might be the D (6 bases). Germline lookup yields CDR1 SEHNR and CDR2 FQNEAQ (reference sequence). V lost 4 bases and J 3 bases, leaving 13 bases between the germline ends. This CDR3 is built from 14 residues. CDR3 residues: CASSSRRDNYEQYF. DNA for the CDR3: TGTGCCAGCAGCTCGCGCCGGGACAACTACGAGCAGTACTTC.

The chain joins TRBV10-3 to TRBJ1-2; TRBD1 matches 10 bases. Trimming cost V 6 bases and J 2 bases; bases outside gene matches: 0. Germline V gene lookup returns CDR1 ENHRY and CDR2 SYGVKD. The CDR3 loop spans 13 amino acids. CDR3: CAIRGQGNYGYTF. CDR3 DNA sequence: TGTGCCATCAGGGGACAGGGGAACTATGGCTACACCTTC.

In its sample, this clone was seen a few times. V and J are TRBV14 and TRBJ1-2, with D hard to call. The CDR3 is 13 residues long. Per germline, CDR1 SGHDN and CDR2 FVKESK. The ends were cut back, 0 bases at V and 4 bases at J, with 6 bases in the middle. The CDR3 DNA reads TGTGCCAGCAGCCAAGATCAAGCCTATGGCTACACCTTC. It yields the protein CASSQDQAYGYTF.

The gene calls are TRBV6-1 and TRBJ1-4; a weak D match, TRBD1 (6 bases). This CDR3 spans 16 amino acids. V was cut by 4 bases and J by 0 bases, with 12 bases left in between. Germline CDR1 MNHNS, CDR2 SASEGT. DNA for the CDR3: TGTGCCAGCAGTGCCCAAGGGGGGTCAACTAATGAAAAACTGTTTTTT. Its translation is CASSAQGGSTNEKLFF.

The rearrangement uses TRBV6-5 and TRBJ1-6; D perhaps matches TRBD1 (6 bases). Trimming shortened V by 5 bases and J by 7 bases, and 9 bases separated the two germline ends. Per germline, CDR1 MNHEY and CDR2 SVGAGI. The CDR3 has 13 amino acids. This chain's CDR3 is CASSGTGNSPLHF. The CDR3 nucleotides read TGTGCCAGCAGTGGAACAGGGAATTCACCCCTCCACTTT.

In its sample, this clone was seen once. The chain joins TRBV5-5 to TRBJ2-6; D is unresolved. CDR3 length: 16 residues. Trimming shortened V by 1 base and J by 0 bases, and 8 bases separated the two germline ends. CDR1 and CDR2 (germline): SGHKS, YYEKEE (reference sequence). The CDR3: CASSLSSGSGANVLTF. The CDR3 nucleotides are TGTGCCAGCAGCTTGTCATCTGGCTCTGGGGCCAACGTCCTGACTTTC.

The rearrangement uses TRBV27 and TRBJ2-1; D may be TRBD2 (5 bases). Germline V lookup: CDR1 MNHEY, CDR2 SMNVEV (reference sequence). V was trimmed by 4 bases and J by 9 bases, leaving 10 bases between them. The CDR3 spans 12 residues. CDR3: CASSSDSGEQFF. In nucleotides, the CDR3 is TGTGCCAGCAGTTCGGACTCGGGTGAGCAGTTCTTC.

This clone appeared a single time. The chain employs TRBV5-1 and TRBJ2-1; D not resolved. V lost 2 bases and J 0 bases, leaving 9 bases between the germline ends. The CDR3 runs 15 residues. Germline V CDR1 and CDR2: SGHRS, YFSETQ. DNA for the CDR3: TGCGCCAGCAGCTTACCGCGCACCTCCTACAATGAGCAGTTCTTC. Its translation: CASSLPRTSYNEQFF. Full variable domain (remainder filled in from reference TRBV5-1 and TRBJ2-1): KAGVTQTPRYLIKTRGQQVTLSCSPISGHRSVSWYQQTPGQGLQFLFEYFSETQRNKGNFPGRFSGRQFSNSRSEMNVSTLELGDSALYLCASSLPRTSYNEQFFGPGTRLTVL.

The chain joins TRBV7-3 to TRBJ2-1; weak D call: TRBD1 (6 bases). Germline V gene data show CDR1 as SGHTA and CDR2 as FQGTGA. The V end was cut by 5 bases, the J end by 10 bases, with 12 bases between. The CDR3 consists of 12 residues. CDR3 nucleotides: TGTGCCAGCAGCCAGCAGACAGGCGAGCAGTTCTTC. Its translation is CASSQQTGEQFF.

The V gene is TRBV9, the J gene TRBJ2-1, with 9 bases matching TRBD2. Per germline, CDR1 SGDLS and CDR2 YYNGEE. Losses at the gene ends were 3 bases for V and 9 bases for J; bases not matched to a gene: 7. There are 14 residues in the CDR3. CDR3 protein: CASSAAGGPFEQFF. CDR3 coding DNA: TGTGCCAGCAGCGCCGCGGGGGGGCCATTTGAGCAGTTCTTC.